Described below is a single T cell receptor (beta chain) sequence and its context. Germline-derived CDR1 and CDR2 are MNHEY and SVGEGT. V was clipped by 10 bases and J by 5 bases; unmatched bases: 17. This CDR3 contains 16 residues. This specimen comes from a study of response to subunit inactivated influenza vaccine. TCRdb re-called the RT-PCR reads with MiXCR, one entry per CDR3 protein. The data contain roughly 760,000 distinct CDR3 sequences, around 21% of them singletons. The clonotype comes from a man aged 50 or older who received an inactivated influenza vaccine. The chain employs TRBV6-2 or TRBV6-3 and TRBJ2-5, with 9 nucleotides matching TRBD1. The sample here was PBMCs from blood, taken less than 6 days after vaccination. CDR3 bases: TGTGCCACCAAGGGACAGGGTTTGTCTCCCGGGGAGACCCAGTACTTC. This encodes CATKGQGLSPGETQYF.